The 29 T cell receptor beta chains below all came from one sample that was sequenced in a study of cytomegalovirus exposure and HLA in healthy donors. PCR involved 60 Vbeta and 13 Jbeta primers. Profiling relied on immunoSEQ multiplex PCR, and the TCRdb table lists in-frame clones only, not all of them. The sample records under 200,000 clones, 84% being singletons. The sample taken for sequencing was PBMCs. These TCRs come from a boy aged 2 to 10 in good health and CMV-seronegative.

This sequence joins TRBV29-1 and TRBJ1-2; D not certain. Trimming took off 4 bases at V and 3 bases at J, with 12 bases between the two ends. Germline lookup yields CDR1 SQVTM and CDR2 ANQGSEA. The CDR3 extends over 13 amino acids. CDR3 protein: CSVANGGDYGYTF. CDR3 bases: TGCAGCGTTGCCAACGGAGGAGACTATGGCTACACCTTC.

The V call is TRBV6-5, the J call TRBJ2-4; 7 bases are a match to TRBD1. In germline, CDR1 is MNHEY, CDR2 SVGAGI. Germline trimming cut 3 bases from V and 6 bases from J; bases unmatched to any gene: 5. There are 14 residues in the CDR3. CDR3 amino acids: CASSYTRDRNIQYF. The DNA for the CDR3 is TGTGCCAGCAGTTATACCCGGGACAGAAACATTCAGTACTTC.

The sample holds one count of this clone. This chain links TRBV6-1 with TRBJ1-5; D call uncertain. Germline loops: CDR1 MNHNS, CDR2 SASEGT. The V end lost 10 bases, the J end lost 0 bases, and 13 bases lay between the germline ends. The CDR3 contains 14 residues. The CDR3 loop is CATLAGRSNQPQHF. The CDR3 nucleotides read TGTGCCACTCTGGCAGGCCGTAGCAATCAGCCCCAGCATTTT.

The chain employs TRBV19 and TRBJ2-5, with D perhaps matching TRBD1 (6 bases). Trimming removed 3 bases from V and 4 bases from J, with 15 bases in between. The germline CDR1 and CDR2 sequences are LNHDA and SQIVND (reference sequence). CDR3 size: 15 residues. The CDR3 sequence is CASSMSPGDTETQYF. CDR3 nucleotide sequence: TGTGCCAGTAGTATGAGTCCAGGGGATACAGAGACCCAGTACTTC.

This clone was detected once. The V and J genes are TRBV7-8 and TRBJ1-1, with TRBD1 matching 7 bases. V dropped 2 bases and J dropped 4; count of bases not matched to a gene: 7. The CDR3 consists of 15 residues. The V gene's germline CDR1 is SGHVS and CDR2 FQNEAQ. CDR3 in DNA: TGTGCCAGCAGCTTAATGAGGGGGCGAAGCACTGAAGCTTTCTTT. Translating it yields CASSLMRGRSTEAFF. Full variable domain (missing parts from reference TRBV7-8 and TRBJ1-1): GAGVSQSPRYKVAKRGQDVALRCDPISGHVSLFWYQQALGQGPEFLTYFQNEAQLDKSGLPSDRFFAERPEGSVSTLKIQRTQQEDSAVYLCASSLMRGRSTEAFFGQGTRLTVV.

This clone was observed once. The V call is TRBV7-9, the J call TRBJ2-7; the match to TRBD1 covers 9 bases. The germline V gene has CDR1 SEHNR and CDR2 FQNEAQ (reference sequence). The CDR3 consists of 14 residues. Unmatched junction bases numbered 5, after V lost 3 bases and J lost 5 bases. The CDR3 DNA reads as TGTGCCAGCAGCTTGGGACAGGGTCCCCACGAGCAGTACTTC. Translation: CASSLGQGPHEQYF.

This chain joins TRBV5-1 and TRBJ2-7; TRBD2 agrees at 12 bases. V trimming: 3 bases; J trimming: 0 bases; junction bases outside the gene matches: 1. Per the germline V gene, CDR1 is SGHRS and CDR2 is YFSETQ. This CDR3 is built from 15 residues. The chain's CDR3 is CASSWGLAGSYEQYF. In DNA, the CDR3 is TGCGCCAGCAGCTGGGGACTAGCGGGCTCCTACGAGCAGTACTTC.

V gene TRBV2 combines with J gene TRBJ2-1, with 13 bases aligning to TRBD2. Unmatched junction bases numbered 3, after V lost 2 bases and J lost 8 bases. CDR1 is SNHLY and CDR2 is FYNNEI in the germline V gene. The CDR3 length is 15 residues. CDR3 protein: CASSETSGRGHEQFF. CDR3 coding DNA: TGTGCCAGCAGTGAAACTAGCGGGAGGGGCCATGAGCAGTTCTTC.

The chain couples TRBV5-1 to TRBJ2-2; D unclear. The V gene's germline CDR1 is SGHRS and CDR2 YFSETQ. This CDR3 contains 15 residues. The V end lost 6 bases, the J end lost 2 bases, and 14 bases lay between the germline ends. DNA of the CDR3: TGCGCCAGCAAGGCGGAGACCCTAAACACCGGGGAGCTGTTTTTT. It encodes CASKAETLNTGELFF.

The genes are TRBV9 and TRBJ2-3; the match to TRBD2 covers 7 bases. V shed 0 bases, J shed 0 bases, and the junction held 4 bases outside the gene matches. The CDR3 contains 16 residues. The germline V gene encodes CDR1 SGDLS and CDR2 YYNGEE. The CDR3 nucleotides are TGTGCCAGCAGCGTAGACTGGGACTACAGCACAGATACGCAGTATTTT. Its translation is CASSVDWDYSTDTQYF.

This chain uses TRBV19 with TRBJ2-5, with D maybe TRBD1 (6 bases). CDR1 and CDR2 (germline): LNHDA, SQIVND (reference sequence). V lost 3 bases and J 5 bases, leaving 13 bases between the germline ends. The CDR3 sequence is 14 residues long. In DNA, the CDR3 is TGTGCCAGTAGTATTCAGGGGAGTCGGGAGACCCAGTACTTC. This translates into CASSIQGSRETQYF.

The chain's CDR3 is CASSSGQGYYEQYF. In DNA, the CDR3 is TGTGCCAGCAGCTCCGGACAGGGATACTACGAGCAGTACTTC. The genes are TRBV5-5 and TRBJ2-7; 8 bases align to TRBD1. The CDR3 runs to 14 residues. V shed 3 bases, J shed 3 bases, and the junction held 5 bases outside the gene matches. Germline V gene lookup returns CDR1 SGHKS and CDR2 YYEKEE (reference sequence).

The gene calls are TRBV5-1 and TRBJ2-2; TRBD2 matches at 7 bases. CDR1 SGHRS and CDR2 YFSETQ come from the germline V gene. The J segment lost 0 bases and the V segment lost 4 bases, leaving 6 bases of the junction unmatched. There are 16 residues in the CDR3. CDR3 amino acids: CASSPSGVANTGELFF. In nucleotides, the CDR3 is TGCGCCAGCAGCCCCAGCGGGGTCGCGAACACCGGGGAGCTGTTTTTT.

V usage is TRBV9 and J usage is TRBJ1-1; 8 bases align to TRBD1. Unmatched junction bases numbered 8, after V lost 0 bases and J lost 10 bases. This CDR3 comprises 14 residues. Germline V gene data show CDR1 as SGDLS and CDR2 as YYNGEE. As DNA, the CDR3 is TGTGCCAGCAGCGTAGTTCAGGGGGCAGGGGGAGCTTTCTTT. Translated, it gives CASSVVQGAGGAFF.

The J gene is TRBJ1-3, the V gene TRBV11-2; TRBD1 agrees at 8 bases. Germline V CDR1 and CDR2: SGHAT, FQNNGV. CDR3 length: 19 amino acids. After removal of 4 bases from V and 2 bases from J, the junction contained 16 bases not matched to a gene. In DNA form, the CDR3 reads TGTGCCAGCAGCTCTAGACCACTAACAGGGGGAACTGCTGGAAACACCATATATTTT. This codes for CASSSRPLTGGTAGNTIYF. The full variable domain, in which reference TRBV11-2 and TRBJ1-3 provide the parts outside the CDR3, is EAGVAQSPRYKIIEKRQSVAFWCNPISGHATLYWYQQILGQGPKLLIQFQNNGVVDDSQLPKDRFSAERLKGVDSTLKIQPAKLEDSAVYLCASSSRPLTGGTAGNTIYFGEGSWLTVV.

The rearrangement uses TRBV7-2 and TRBJ1-5, with TRBD1 as a possible D gene (5 bases). Trimming cost V 1 base and J 5 bases, with 12 bases left between them. The CDR3 length is 15 residues. Germline V gene data show CDR1 as SGHTA and CDR2 as FQGNSA. The CDR3 sequence is CASSLVARVDQPQHF. The CDR3, as DNA: TGTGCCAGCAGCTTAGTAGCCAGGGTCGATCAGCCCCAGCATTTT.

This chain uses TRBV19 with TRBJ2-7, with 7 bases lining up with TRBD1. The CDR3 loop spans 16 amino acids. V shed 6 bases, J shed 2 bases, and the junction held 13 bases outside the gene matches. Germline-derived CDR1 and CDR2 are LNHDA and SQIVND (reference sequence). The CDR3 DNA reads TGTGCCAGTAGCAAGGGACCACGGGACAGCCCCTACGAGCAGTACTTC. It encodes CASSKGPRDSPYEQYF.

This rearrangement joins TRBV7-9 to TRBJ2-7; tentatively, D is TRBD1 (5 bases). Germline V CDR1 and CDR2: SEHNR, FQNEAQ (reference sequence). CDR3 size: 13 residues. V gave up 2 bases and J gave up 6 bases, with 11 bases separating them. CDR3 bases: TGTGCCAGCAGCTTACTCCAGGGCGGCGAGCAGTACTTC. Amino acids: CASSLLQGGEQYF.

CDR3 region: CASSQARLAGVYEQYF. The CDR3 DNA follows: TGTGCCAGCAGCCAAGCGAGGCTAGCGGGAGTATACGAGCAGTACTTC. This chain links TRBV4-2 with TRBJ2-7; 10 nucleotides line up with TRBD2. V shed 1 base and J 4 bases; nucleotides not matched to a gene: 7. CDR3 length: 16 residues. Germline assignment: CDR1 LGHNA and CDR2 YNFKEQ.

This chain joins TRBV7-9 and TRBJ1-1; D is undetermined. Per the germline V gene, CDR1 is SEHNR and CDR2 is FQNEAQ (reference sequence). This CDR3 region has 16 residues. V gave up 1 base and J gave up 0 bases, with 12 bases separating them. As DNA, the CDR3 is TGTGCCAGCAGCTTAGGGTCCCGATACATGAACACTGAAGCTTTCTTT. Amino acids: CASSLGSRYMNTEAFF.

This chain uses TRBV19 with TRBJ2-2; 9 nucleotides match TRBD2. The CDR3 is made up of 16 amino acids. Per germline, CDR1 LNHDA and CDR2 SQIVND (reference sequence). The V gene end was trimmed by 9 bases and the J gene end by 1 base; junction bases not matched to a gene: 9. CDR3 in DNA: TGTGCCAGCGGATATGGGACTAGCAGGAACACCGGGGAGCTGTTTTTT. Translating gives CASGYGTSRNTGELFF. The full variable domain, rest sourced from reference TRBV19 and TRBJ2-2, is DGGITQSPKYLFRKEGQNVTLSCEQNLNHDAMYWYRQDPGQGLRLIYYSQIVNDFQKGDIAEGYSVSREKKESFPLTVTSAQKNPTAFYLCASGYGTSRNTGELFFGEGSRLTVL.

Regarding this clone: Other DNA sequences in the same sample also yield this CDR3. The gene calls are TRBV27 and TRBJ2-1; 14 nucleotides agree with TRBD2. J gave up 7 bases and V 6 bases, and 5 bases lay outside the gene matches. CDR1 is MNHEY and CDR2 is SMNVEV in the germline V gene (reference sequence). CDR3 length: 15 amino acids. The CDR3 coding sequence is TGTGCCAGCAGCCTCGGGACTAGCGGGAGTAATGAGCAGTTCTTC. It specifies CASSLGTSGSNEQFF.

This sequence joins TRBV18 and TRBJ2-5; 10 bases align to TRBD1. V gave up 6 bases and J gave up 3 bases; unmatched junction bases: 10. Germline CDR1 reads KGHSH; CDR2 reads LQKENI. The CDR3 sequence is 16 residues long. CDR3 residues: CASSPIYGTGEETQYF. In nucleotides, the CDR3 is TGTGCCAGCTCCCCAATATACGGGACAGGGGAAGAGACCCAGTACTTC.

The chain carries TRBV30 and TRBJ2-7; tentative D call: TRBD2 (6 bases). The CDR3 runs to 14 residues. The germline V and J ends were trimmed by 1 base and 4 bases, with 14 bases remaining between them. Per germline, CDR1 GTSNPN and CDR2 SVGIG (reference sequence). The DNA of the CDR3 is TGTGCCTGGAGTGAGCGGGTGGGCCGGTACGAGCAGTACTTC. Translated: CAWSERVGRYEQYF. The complete variable domain, with remaining parts taken from reference TRBV30 and TRBJ2-7, reads SQTIHQWPATLVQPVGSPLSLECTVEGTSNPNLYWYRQAAGRGLQLLFYSVGIGQISSEVPQNLSASRPQDRQFILSSKKLLLSDSGFYLCAWSERVGRYEQYFGPGTRLTVT.

The J gene is TRBJ1-5, the V gene TRBV4-1, with 9 positions matching TRBD1. Germline V lookup: CDR1 MGHRA, CDR2 YSYEKL. The trim removed 0 bases at V and 1 base at J, leaving 10 bases unmatched. This CDR3 region has 19 residues. CDR3 in DNA: TGCGCCAGCAGCCAAGACTCGGGGACAGGGATATCGAGCAATCAGCCCCAGCATTTT. This sequence encodes CASSQDSGTGISSNQPQHF.

V usage is TRBV19 and J usage is TRBJ1-1; TRBD1 might be the D (5 bases). Germline lookup yields CDR1 LNHDA and CDR2 SQIVND (reference sequence). The CDR3 is made up of 15 amino acids. V lost 3 bases and J lost 4, with 15 bases in between. The CDR3 bases are TGTGCCAGTAGTATCTGGGGCAGGATGGGCACTGAAGCTTTCTTT. Its protein is CASSIWGRMGTEAFF.

J is TRBJ1-2 and V is TRBV28; possible D gene TRBD1, 5 bases. The CDR3 has 12 residues. V lost 7 bases and J 4 bases, leaving 10 bases between the germline ends. CDR1 is MDHEN, CDR2 SYDVKM, per germline. The CDR3 nucleotides read TGTGCCAGCAAAATTGGGGCCTATGGCTACACCTTC. Translation gives CASKIGAYGYTF.

V usage is TRBV29-1 and J usage is TRBJ2-1, with 7 bases that match TRBD2. Germline values: CDR1 SQVTM, CDR2 ANQGSEA. The CDR3 runs to 16 residues. V trimming: 3 bases; J trimming: 8 bases; junction bases outside the gene matches: 16. In DNA, the CDR3 is TGCAGCGTTGAGCCCTTGGGACTACGGAAGGGCTATGAGCAGTTCTTC. It codes for CSVEPLGLRKGYEQFF.

This clone was seen a single time. J is TRBJ1-2 and V is TRBV11-2; D remains ambiguous. The germline V gene has CDR1 SGHAT and CDR2 FQNNGV. The length of the CDR3 is 14 residues. Trimming took off 5 bases at V and 4 bases at J, with 14 bases between the two ends. CDR3 nucleotide sequence: TGTGCCAGCAGCGATTCAAGCGGAACCTATGGCTACACCTTC. As protein: CASSDSSGTYGYTF.